The 21 T cell receptor beta chains presented below share a single source sample, sequenced in a study of a mutant IDH1 vaccine in newly diagnosed glioma. The protocol was immunoSEQ multiplex PCR, while the TCRdb copy is restricted to in-frame clones and leaves out a portion. This repertoire shows about 54,000 clones, roughly 80% found once; its top ten account for approximately 19%. Time point reported: baseline, week 1 (first vaccination visit). The treatment: pre-vaccination baseline after standard-of-care therapy. Material: PBMCs, obtained from a glioma patient treated with radiotherapy, temozolomide or both. These receptors were taken from a man between 18 and 35 years old with glioma.

The CDR3 DNA is TGTGCCAGCAGCTCTCAGGGCTCCGGACACCTCCGTGGCTACACCTTC. Protein product: CASSSQGSGHLRGYTF. V and J are TRBV7-2 and TRBJ1-2, with a weak D call TRBD1 (5 bases). Trimming took off 4 bases at V and 7 bases at J, with 22 bases between the two ends. The CDR3 covers 16 residues. CDR1 is SGHTA and CDR2 is FQGNSA in the germline V gene.

The chain employs TRBV4-1 and TRBJ2-1; 8 bases line up with TRBD1. V dropped 4 bases and J dropped 10; count of bases not matched to a gene: 9. Germline CDR1 MGHRA, CDR2 YSYEKL. The CDR3 length is 14 residues. CDR3 residues: CASSPTTGGGEQFF. The CDR3 DNA follows: TGCGCCAGCAGCCCGACCACAGGGGGTGGCGAGCAGTTCTTC.

The chain joins TRBV4-2 to TRBJ1-2, with unresolved D. The V end was cut by 0 bases, the J end by 1 base, with 6 bases between. The CDR3 is made up of 14 amino acids. Germline V gives CDR1 LGHNA, CDR2 YNFKEQ. CDR3 sequence reads: CASSQDTINYGYTF. Written as DNA, the CDR3 is TGTGCCAGCAGCCAAGATACGATTAACTATGGCTACACCTTC.

This chain joins TRBV7-2 and TRBJ1-1; TRBD1 agrees at 7 bases. This CDR3 is 16 amino acids long. V shed 2 bases and J 4 bases; nucleotides not matched to a gene: 10. CDR1 SGHTA and CDR2 FQGNSA come from the germline V gene. CDR3 coding DNA: TGTGCCAGCAGCTTACTGACAGGGAAAGGGAGCACTGAAGCTTTCTTT. Its translation: CASSLLTGKGSTEAFF. Filled out from reference TRBV7-2 and TRBJ1-1, the complete variable domain reads GAGVSQSPSNKVTEKGKDVELRCDPISGHTALYWYRQSLGQGLEFLIYFQGNSAPDKSGLPSDRFSAERTGGSVSTLTIQRTQQEDSAVYLCASSLLTGKGSTEAFFGQGTRLTVV.

The V and J genes are TRBV7-9 and TRBJ2-3; no reliable D call. Germline V lookup: CDR1 SEHNR, CDR2 FQNEAQ (reference sequence). Trimming took off 3 bases at V and 0 bases at J, with 10 bases between the two ends. CDR3 length: 15 residues. The CDR3: CASSFPRTSTDTQYF. The DNA for the CDR3 is TGTGCCAGCAGCTTTCCTCGTACTAGCACAGATACGCAGTATTTT.

V usage is TRBV18 and J usage is TRBJ1-2; no clear D gene. There are 15 residues in the CDR3. The V gene lost 2 bases and the J gene lost 6 bases, with 16 bases spanning the gap. Germline V gene data show CDR1 as KGHSH and CDR2 as LQKENI. CDR3 residues: CASSPEPVLPNGYTF. The DNA for the CDR3 is TGTGCCAGCTCACCAGAGCCCGTCCTTCCGAATGGCTACACCTTC.

The sample holds a few counts of this clone. The chain has TRBV30 and TRBJ1-1; D is unresolved. V was shortened by 0 bases and J by 4 bases, with 9 bases between the two germline ends. Germline lookup yields CDR1 GTSNPN and CDR2 SVGIG (reference sequence). The CDR3 length is 13 residues. The CDR3 DNA sequence: TGTGCCTGGAGTGTAACGGATACCACTGAAGCTTTCTTT. Translation: CAWSVTDTTEAFF.

The chain combines TRBV28 with TRBJ1-2, with 7 bases aligning to TRBD1. The V segment lost 5 bases and the J segment 8 bases; nucleotides outside the gene matches: 5. The germline gives CDR1 MDHEN, CDR2 SYDVKM. The CDR3 has 12 residues. This CDR3 reads CASSDRVKGYTF. As DNA, the CDR3 is TGTGCCAGCAGTGACAGGGTGAAAGGCTACACCTTC.

V gene TRBV6-5 combines with J gene TRBJ1-6; D remains ambiguous. V gave up 2 bases and J gave up 1 base, with 6 bases separating them. Germline CDR1 is MNHEY and CDR2 is SVGAGI. The CDR3 runs to 15 residues. CDR3 loop: CASSYGESYNSPLHF. CDR3 coding DNA: TGTGCCAGCAGTTACGGGGAGTCCTATAATTCACCCCTCCACTTT.

This chain connects TRBV6-1 to TRBJ1-5; D unclear. The CDR3 loop spans 15 amino acids. V was clipped by 7 bases and J by 0 bases, with 13 bases between them. Germline lookup yields CDR1 MNHNS and CDR2 SASEGT. In nucleotides, the CDR3 is TGTGCCAGCATCTATTCGGCGGATAGCAATCAGCCCCAGCATTTT. Protein sequence: CASIYSADSNQPQHF.

CDR3 nucleotide sequence: TGTGCCAGCAGCTTATCCCCCGCCTATTCCGATGAAGCTTTCTTT. This translates into CASSLSPAYSDEAFF. The chain joins TRBV7-9 to TRBJ1-1; no clear D. V lost 2 bases and J lost 7, with 17 bases in between. In germline, CDR1 is SEHNR, CDR2 FQNEAQ (reference sequence). The CDR3 length is 15 residues.

The chain recombines TRBV27 with TRBJ1-1, with D possibly TRBD1 on 5 matching bases. CDR1 is MNHEY, CDR2 SMNVEV, per germline (reference sequence). Trimming left V 3 bases short and J 4 bases short, with 15 bases between. The CDR3 has 15 residues. CDR3 DNA sequence: TGTGCCAGCAGTTTGGGGACGGAGGCGGGCACTGAAGCTTTCTTT. Its translation: CASSLGTEAGTEAFF.

The chain is built from TRBV5-6 and TRBJ1-4, with 7 bases fitting TRBD1. This CDR3 contains 15 residues. Germline values: CDR1 SGHDT, CDR2 YYEEEE. Germline trimming cut 1 base from V and 7 bases from J; bases unmatched to any gene: 7. The CDR3 DNA follows: TGTGCCAGCAGCTTGAGGACAGGCGGGGGTGAAAAACTGTTTTTT. This gives the protein CASSLRTGGGEKLFF.

The count of this clone is one. The J gene is TRBJ1-6, the V gene TRBV27; D is uncertain. The length of the CDR3 is 12 residues. CDR1 and CDR2 (germline): MNHEY, SMNVEV (reference sequence). The V end was cut by 1 base, the J end by 12 bases, with 7 bases between. The CDR3 DNA sequence: TGTGCCAGCAGTTTATTACCAGGACCCCTCCACTTT. Residues: CASSLLPGPLHF.

The CDR3 DNA reads as TGTGCCAGCAGCTTGGCCGGGACACCCGGCACCGGGGAGCTGTTTTTT. As protein: CASSLAGTPGTGELFF. This sequence joins TRBV5-4 and TRBJ2-2, with a tentative D call TRBD1 (6 bases). The length of the CDR3 is 16 residues. Germline CDR1 and CDR2: SGHNT and YYREEE (reference sequence). Trimming removed 0 bases from V and 4 bases from J, with 13 bases in between. Using reference TRBV5-4 and TRBJ2-2 for the parts outside the CDR3, the full variable domain is ETGVTQSPTHLIKTRGQQVTLRCSSQSGHNTVSWYQQALGQGPQFIFQYYREEENGRGNFPPRFSGLQFPNYSSELNVNALELDDSALYLCASSLAGTPGTGELFFGEGSRLTVL.

This chain uses TRBV27 with TRBJ1-2; 8 bases align to TRBD1. From germline, CDR1 is MNHEY and CDR2 SMNVEV (reference sequence). The V and J ends lost 3 bases and 4 bases, in that order; junction bases with no gene match: 25. The CDR3 consists of 21 residues. CDR3 nucleotides: TGTGCCAGCAGTTTTGGGTGGGACGAGAGCGGACAGGGTGTCGACATCTATGGCTACACCTTC. It codes for CASSFGWDESGQGVDIYGYTF.

The V gene is TRBV30, the J gene TRBJ2-6; D perhaps matches TRBD2 (5 bases). Trimming took 3 bases from V and 0 from J, leaving 9 bases between them. In germline, CDR1 is GTSNPN, CDR2 SVGIG (reference sequence). This CDR3 has 15 amino acids. For the CDR3, the DNA is TGTGCCTGGAGCCCCGGGGTCTCTGGGGCCAACGTCCTGACTTTC. Protein sequence: CAWSPGVSGANVLTF.

The chain has TRBV6-5 and TRBJ1-1; D is unclear. Trimming took off 0 bases at V and 2 bases at J, with 10 bases between the two ends. The germline gives CDR1 MNHEY, CDR2 SVGAGI. The CDR3 consists of 15 residues. The CDR3 coding sequence is TGTGCCAGCAGTTACTCGCGCAGGTCAAACACTGAAGCTTTCTTT. It specifies CASSYSRRSNTEAFF.

The rearrangement uses TRBV12-5 and TRBJ2-1, with 8 bases matching TRBD1. The V gene's germline CDR1 is LGHNT and CDR2 FRNRAP. J was trimmed by 9 bases and V by 6 bases; bases with no gene match: 10. The CDR3 is 14 residues long. The CDR3 nucleotides read TGTGCTAGTGGCCTCGGACAGGGATGGGGTGAGCAGTTCTTC. This encodes CASGLGQGWGEQFF.

The genes are TRBV6-5 and TRBJ1-5; TRBD1 might be the D (5 bases). CDR1 MNHEY and CDR2 SVGAGI come from the germline V gene. CDR3 length: 14 amino acids. The V end was cut by 2 bases, the J end by 6 bases, with 11 bases between. Here the CDR3 reads CASSYRDVGQPQHF. The CDR3 DNA reads as TGTGCCAGCAGTTACAGGGACGTGGGTCAGCCCCAGCATTTT.

This clone was seen only a few times. The V and J genes are TRBV18 and TRBJ1-4, with D perhaps TRBD1 (5 bases). From germline, CDR1 is KGHSH and CDR2 LQKENI. This CDR3 is built from 17 residues. Trimming shortened V by 3 bases and J by 2 bases, and 16 bases separated the two germline ends. The CDR3 nucleotides read TGTGCCAGCTCACCCCTTCCGGCAGGGAGGACTAATGAAAAACTGTTTTTT. It encodes CASSPLPAGRTNEKLFF.